The 31 T cell receptor beta chains in this list originate from one sample, sequenced in a study of CD8 T cells in Susac syndrome. When the RNA was reverse transcribed, random hexamers were used with an input of roughly 0.45 to 1 ug. TCRdb recomputed calls from the immunoSEQ multiplex PCR reads with MiXCR, one row per CDR3 protein. The data show 170,000 or so distinct CDR3 sequences, with approximately 94% seen just once and 0.1% to 0.15% held by the top ten. Sequencing input: CD4+ T cells from PBMCs. These receptors were obtained from a human donor with Susac syndrome.

Here the CDR3 reads CSVLPTSGKLGEQFF. The DNA of the CDR3 is TGCAGCGTCCTACCAACTAGCGGGAAATTGGGTGAGCAGTTCTTC. V usage is TRBV29-1 and J usage is TRBJ2-1, with 10 bases aligning to TRBD2. V lost 6 bases and J lost 9; bases outside the gene matches: 14. The CDR3 totals 15 residues. CDR1 and CDR2 (germline): SQVTM, ANQGSEA.

This clonotype was seen once. This chain connects TRBV23-1 to TRBJ2-1; 8 nucleotides align to TRBD1. TRBV23-1 is designated an ORF whose function remains uncertain. J gave up 4 bases and V 0 bases, and 5 bases lay outside the gene matches. This CDR3 region has 16 residues. The DNA for the CDR3 is TGCGCCAGCAGTCAATCGTTCCAGGGGGCGTACAATGAGCAGTTCTTC. Protein: CASSQSFQGAYNEQFF.

This chain uses TRBV28 with TRBJ1-2; no reliable D call. Trimming left V 11 bases short and J 8 bases short, with 15 bases between. Germline V gene sequence: CDR1 MDHEN, CDR2 SYDVKM. This CDR3 region has 11 residues. Written as DNA, the CDR3 is TGTGCCTCCGGGGTCTTCTCGGGCTACACCTTC. It is translated as CASGVFSGYTF.

The gene calls are TRBV7-2 and TRBJ2-6; D uncertain. CDR3 length equals 14 residues. Germline assignment: CDR1 SGHTA and CDR2 FQGNSA. V was trimmed by 5 bases and J by 2 bases, leaving 7 bases between them. CDR3 nucleotide sequence: TGTGCCAGCAGCCCAGAACCTGGGGCCAACGTCCTGACTTTC. Its protein product is CASSPEPGANVLTF.

The chain couples TRBV4-3 to TRBJ2-5; D perhaps matches TRBD1 (6 bases). Germline loops: CDR1 LGHNA, CDR2 YSLEER. Trimming removed 0 bases at V and 3 bases at J, with 11 bases between. The CDR3 length is 15 residues. The CDR3 nucleotides read TGCGCCAGCAGCCAAGAGGGACGGGACAAAGAGACCCAGTACTTC. Its protein is CASSQEGRDKETQYF.

This clonotype occurred once. The J gene is TRBJ2-7, the V gene TRBV2, with TRBD2 identical over 7 bases. The V gene's germline CDR1 is SNHLY and CDR2 FYNNEI. J gave up 6 bases and V 4 bases, and 3 bases lay outside the gene matches. The CDR3 covers 12 residues. CDR3 sequence reads: CASSAGGFEQYF. The DNA of the CDR3 is TGTGCCAGCAGTGCGGGAGGTTTCGAGCAGTACTTC.

The sample holds a few counts of this clonotype. This chain links TRBV28 with TRBJ2-5; no clear D. From germline, CDR1 is MDHEN and CDR2 SYDVKM. Trimming took 1 base from V and 5 from J, leaving 8 bases between them. The CDR3 is 13 amino acids. In DNA, the CDR3 is TGTGCCAGCAGTTTATCTTCGGAGGAGACCCAGTACTTC. Translating it yields CASSLSSEETQYF.

The V call is TRBV14, the J call TRBJ1-6, with unresolved D. The V gene lost 1 base and the J gene lost 7 bases, with 11 bases spanning the gap. This CDR3 spans 15 amino acids. Germline lookup yields CDR1 SGHDN and CDR2 FVKESK. This chain's CDR3 is CASSQVRVGNSPLHF. CDR3 nucleotides: TGTGCCAGCAGCCAAGTGAGGGTGGGCAATTCACCCCTCCACTTT.

The genes are TRBV20-1 and TRBJ2-7, with D tentatively TRBD1 (6 bases). V lost 6 bases and J lost 3, with 21 bases in between. Germline CDR1 is DFQATT and CDR2 is SNEGSKA (reference sequence). The CDR3 loop spans 15 amino acids. CDR3 region: CSATPPDRAYYEQYV. The CDR3 DNA sequence: TGCAGTGCCACTCCTCCGGACAGAGCCTACTACGAGCAGTACGTC.

The rearrangement uses TRBV6-2 or TRBV6-3 and TRBJ1-1; D remains ambiguous. Germline V gene data show CDR1 as MNHEY and CDR2 as SVGEGT. CDR3 length: 11 amino acids. V was shortened by 0 bases and J by 11 bases, with 7 bases between the two germline ends. The CDR3 DNA follows: TGTGCCAGCAGTTACTCCGCCGGGGCTTTCTTT. Translated: CASSYSAGAFF.

The gene calls are TRBV29-1 and TRBJ2-2, with TRBD1 matching 7 bases. Per the germline V gene, CDR1 is SQVTM and CDR2 is ANQGSEA. V dropped 7 bases and J dropped 4; count of bases not matched to a gene: 12. The length of the CDR3 is 15 residues. DNA of the CDR3: TGCAGCGCCAACAGGGGAAGAGGCACCACCGGGGAGCTGTTTTTT. It encodes CSANRGRGTTGELFF.

The chain carries TRBV7-9 and TRBJ2-3, with TRBD2 as a possible D gene (6 bases). From germline, CDR1 is SEHNR and CDR2 FQNEAQ (reference sequence). The germline V and J ends were trimmed by 0 bases and 4 bases, with 17 bases remaining between them. The CDR3 contains 17 residues. CDR3 sequence (DNA): TGTGCCAGCAGCTTAGCGGAGGGTTTGCTAGCTGCAGATACGCAGTATTTT. Residues: CASSLAEGLLAADTQYF. The full variable domain, with the rest looked up from reference TRBV7-9 and TRBJ2-3, is DTGVSQNPRHKITKRGQNVTFRCDPISEHNRLYWYRQTLGQGPEFLTYFQNEAQLEKSRLLSDRFSAERPKGSFSTLEIQRTEQGDSAMYLCASSLAEGLLAADTQYFGPGTRLTVL.

This clonotype was detected only once. This chain uses TRBV7-2 with TRBJ2-1, with D tentatively TRBD1 (5 bases). This CDR3 is built from 14 residues. V lost 1 base and J 6 bases, leaving 10 bases between the germline ends. Germline V gene sequence: CDR1 SGHTA, CDR2 FQGNSA. DNA for the CDR3: TGTGCCAGCAGCTTAGAACGGACAACCAATGAGCAGTTCTTC. It codes for CASSLERTTNEQFF.

The CDR3: CASRASPSPDTQYF. The CDR3 DNA reads TGCGCCAGCAGAGCCAGCCCCTCCCCAGATACGCAGTATTTT. The chain uses TRBV5-1 and TRBJ2-3; D is uncertain. Looked up from germline, CDR1 is SGHRS and CDR2 is YFSETQ. With 5 bases removed from V and 4 bases from J, the gap between germline ends came to 14 bases. The CDR3 contains 14 residues.

This rearrangement joins TRBV7-9 to TRBJ2-7; 9 bases are shared with TRBD2. The CDR3 is 17 residues long. V trimming: 2 bases; J trimming: 5 bases; junction bases outside the gene matches: 13. Germline V gene sequence: CDR1 SEHNR, CDR2 FQNEAQ (reference sequence). The DNA of the CDR3 is TGTGCCAGCAGCTTATCTGGCGGGAGGGGCGTGGTGGACGAGCAGTACTTC. It encodes CASSLSGGRGVVDEQYF. The full variable domain, its missing parts supplied by reference TRBV7-9 and TRBJ2-7, is DTGVSQNPRHKITKRGQNVTFRCDPISEHNRLYWYRQTLGQGPEFLTYFQNEAQLEKSRLLSDRFSAERPKGSFSTLEIQRTEQGDSAMYLCASSLSGGRGVVDEQYFGPGTRLTVT.

This chain links TRBV6-2 or TRBV6-3 with TRBJ2-1; D unresolved. Germline loops: CDR1 MNHEY, CDR2 SVGEGT. The V end was cut by 1 base, the J end by 4 bases, with 5 bases between. This CDR3 has 13 amino acids. CDR3 sequence: CASSYYPYNEQFF. The CDR3 coding sequence is TGTGCCAGCAGTTACTACCCGTACAATGAGCAGTTCTTC.

The chain couples TRBV19 to TRBJ2-1; weak D call: TRBD1 (7 bases). In germline, CDR1 is LNHDA, CDR2 SQIVND (reference sequence). The CDR3 covers 14 residues. The ends were cut back, 6 bases at V and 8 bases at J, with 17 bases in the middle. The CDR3 coding sequence is TGTGCCAGTAGCGGCCGGGGGACAGATCATGAGCAGTTCTTC. Translated, it gives CASSGRGTDHEQFF. The whole variable domain, filled in from reference TRBV19 and TRBJ2-1, reads DGGITQSPKYLFRKEGQNVTLSCEQNLNHDAMYWYRQDPGQGLRLIYYSQIVNDFQKGDIAEGYSVSREKKESFPLTVTSAQKNPTAFYLCASSGRGTDHEQFFGPGTRLTVL.

The rearrangement uses TRBV29-1 and TRBJ2-3; the D gene is possibly TRBD1 (6 bases). The CDR3 length is 13 residues. The V end was cut by 3 bases, the J end by 2 bases, with 9 bases between. The germline V gene encodes CDR1 SQVTM and CDR2 ANQGSEA. This chain's CDR3 is CSVDQGITDTQYF. The DNA of the CDR3 is TGCAGCGTTGACCAGGGGATCACAGATACGCAGTATTTT.

The DNA of the CDR3 is TGTGCCAGCAGCCAATCAAACAGGTTTGGGGGATACAATGAGCAGTTCTTC. Its protein product is CASSQSNRFGGYNEQFF. V is TRBV7-2 and J is TRBJ2-1; D is tentatively TRBD1 or TRBD2 (5 bases each). Trimming cost V 5 bases and J 4 bases, with 21 bases left between them. This CDR3 region has 17 residues. Per the germline V gene, CDR1 is SGHTA and CDR2 is FQGNSA.

This chain's CDR3 is CASSRTSTDTQYF. Here the CDR3 DNA reads TGCGCCAGCAGTCGCACTAGCACAGATACGCAGTATTTT. This chain uses TRBV23-1 with TRBJ2-3, with D unresolved. TRBV23-1 is marked as an open reading frame, function uncertain. Trimming took 4 bases from V and 0 from J, leaving 5 bases between them. This CDR3 is 13 amino acids long.

This sequence joins TRBV3-1 and TRBJ2-3; D is undetermined. With 6 bases removed from V and 5 bases from J, the gap between germline ends came to 6 bases. The CDR3 totals 11 residues. The germline CDR1 and CDR2 sequences are LGHDT and YNNKEL (reference sequence). For the CDR3, the DNA is TGTGCCAGCAGGGTGGGAGATACGCAGTATTTT. Protein sequence: CASRVGDTQYF.

This chain uses TRBV5-4 with TRBJ2-7; TRBD2 matches at 12 bases. Germline CDR1 reads SGHNT; CDR2 reads YYREEE (reference sequence). V shed 5 bases and J 0 bases; nucleotides not matched to a gene: 6. The CDR3 spans 16 residues. The CDR3 sequence: CASRTSGSSHSYEQYF. The CDR3 bases are TGTGCCAGCAGGACTAGCGGGAGTTCGCACTCCTACGAGCAGTACTTC.

This clonotype has a single count. The gene calls are TRBV19 and TRBJ2-7, with 8 positions matching TRBD2. There are 15 residues in the CDR3. J was trimmed by 3 bases and V by 6 bases; bases with no gene match: 10. CDR1 and CDR2 from the germline V gene are LNHDA and SQIVND (reference sequence). The chain's CDR3 is CASRLHSGDLYEQYV. The CDR3 DNA follows: TGTGCCAGTAGGCTTCATAGCGGGGACCTCTACGAGCAGTACGTC.

The rearrangement uses TRBV21-1 and TRBJ2-7; the table's D call TRBD1 went unverified against the DNA. TRBV21-1 counts as a pseudogene. The CDR3 is 16 residues long. The CDR3 nucleotides read TGTGCCAGCAGCAATAGGCGGCGGGGGTCTCCCTACGAGCAGTACGTC. This gives the protein CASSNRRRGSPYEQYV.

In this sample, this clonotype turned up a few times. This sequence joins TRBV29-1 and TRBJ1-1; D perhaps matches TRBD1 (6 bases). The CDR3 runs to 13 residues. CDR1 and CDR2 from the germline V gene are SQVTM and ANQGSEA. V lost 3 bases, J lost 5 bases, and 13 bases lay in between. The CDR3 region is CSVEYGGWTEAFF. DNA for the CDR3: TGCAGCGTTGAGTATGGGGGCTGGACTGAAGCTTTCTTT.

This rearrangement joins TRBV2 to TRBJ2-3; D gene ambiguous. V was pared by 6 bases and J by 3 bases, with 16 bases between. CDR1 is SNHLY, CDR2 FYNNEI, per germline. The length of the CDR3 is 15 residues. CDR3 sequence: CASRDGSGITDTQYF. CDR3 sequence (DNA): TGTGCCAGCAGAGATGGGTCAGGAATTACAGATACGCAGTATTTT.

The chain carries TRBV27 and TRBJ2-1, with 8 bases identical to TRBD1. Germline CDR1 reads MNHEY; CDR2 reads SMNVEV (reference sequence). There are 15 residues in the CDR3. The J segment lost 2 bases and the V segment lost 3 bases, leaving 3 bases of the junction unmatched. CDR3 protein: CASSFATGAYNEQFF. CDR3 in DNA: TGTGCCAGCAGTTTCGCGACAGGGGCCTACAATGAGCAGTTCTTC.

J is TRBJ2-5 and V is TRBV2, with D possibly TRBD1 on 6 matching bases. Trimming removed 6 bases from V and 4 bases from J, with 12 bases in between. The germline V gene encodes CDR1 SNHLY and CDR2 FYNNEI. The CDR3 is made up of 13 amino acids. CDR3 protein: CASSGRGRETQYF. The CDR3 DNA is TGTGCCAGCAGCGGCAGGGGCCGAGAGACCCAGTACTTC. The full variable domain, in which reference TRBV2 and TRBJ2-5 provide the parts outside the CDR3, is EPEVTQTPSHQVTQMGQEVILRCVPISNHLYFYWYRQILGQKVEFLVSFYNNEISEKSEIFDDQFSVERPDGSNFTLKIRSTKLEDSAMYFCASSGRGRETQYFGPGTRLLVL.

J is TRBJ2-2 and V is TRBV9; D is unresolved. CDR3 length equals 12 residues. V was cut by 2 bases and J by 7 bases, with 6 bases left in between. Germline CDR1 reads SGDLS; CDR2 reads YYNGEE. For the CDR3, the DNA is TGTGCCAGCAGCGTTAGTAGCGGGGAGCTGTTTTTT. This sequence encodes CASSVSSGELFF.

This chain connects TRBV9 to TRBJ2-3, with D hard to call. The CDR3 is 16 amino acids. Germline CDR1 and CDR2: SGDLS and YYNGEE. V shed 0 bases and J shed 1 base, with 12 bases lying between them. CDR3: CASSVAAGWGTDTQYF. Here the CDR3 DNA reads TGTGCCAGCAGCGTAGCGGCAGGATGGGGCACAGATACGCAGTATTTT.

The rearrangement joins TRBV11-2 to TRBJ2-3; D might be TRBD1 (5 bases). The germline V gene has CDR1 SGHAT and CDR2 FQNNGV. V lost 0 bases and J lost 5, with 15 bases in between. This CDR3 has 16 residues. The CDR3 loop reads CASSLDQGGLVDTQYF. Here the CDR3 DNA reads TGTGCCAGCAGCTTAGATCAGGGCGGCCTTGTAGATACGCAGTATTTT.